The clone carrying this T cell receptor (beta chain) has ten or more counts. The entry originates in a study of T cells in Graves' hyperthyroidism and ophthalmopathy. Amplification of TCR beta CDR3 regions used RNA as the template. Using the HTBI primer set, a first-round RT-PCR was run on the TCR CDR3. MiXCR, applied by TCRdb to the multiplex PCR reads, yields one record per CDR3 protein. The sample consists of roughly 750,000 distinct CDR3 sequences, approximately 16% of them appearing once. There are 13 residues in the CDR3. The germline V gene encodes CDR1 SGHTS and CDR2 YDEGEE. Trimming removed 4 bases from V and 3 bases from J, with 9 bases in between.

The sequenced sample consisted of blood. The receptor's source is a man aged 18-30 years with Graves' hyperthyroidism. The V gene is TRBV5-8, the J gene TRBJ2-3, with D possibly being TRBD2 (5 bases). CDR3 in amino acids: CASSTRGTDTQYF. CDR3 bases: TGTGCCAGCAGCACGAGAGGGACAGATACGCAGTATTTT.